A selection of T cell receptor beta chains follows, all from one sample in a study of T cell responses to AZD1222 COVID-19 vaccine. This table comes from immunoSEQ multiplex PCR, and its TCRdb copy is limited to in-frame clones, with some not included. The profile covers about 130,000 clones, with more than 85% appearing a single time and under 3.5% taken by the ten largest. Sample: peripheral blood, taken on day 0 of AZD1222 vaccination. Receptors originate from an adult in good health. Both conserved end residues are part of each CDR3. Fields, in order: CDR3 length, D gene, clone size, V gene, J gene, CDR3 protein, CDR3 DNA. D genes are given only for firm matches. A clone size is listed for some rows: how often the clone was seen (once, few, many), or a class if it is expanded.

13	.	.	TRBV19	TRBJ1-5	CASSLGSTQPQHF	TGTGCCAGTAGTTTAGGGTCGACTCAGCCCCAGCATTTT
15	TRBD2	.	TRBV7-2	TRBJ2-2	CASSLRAGRSGELFF	TGTGCCAGCAGCTTACGAGCGGGGCGTAGCGGGGAGCTGTTTTTT
17	.	.	TRBV12-2	TRBJ2-1	CASRLAWGQGYLNEQFF	TGTGCAAGTCGCTTAGCGTGGGGCCAGGGATATTTGAATGAGCAGTTCTTC
16	.	.	TRBV4-1	TRBJ2-3	CASSQDIGRSTDTQYF	TGCGCCAGCAGCCAAGATATCGGGAGAAGCACAGATACGCAGTATTTT
11	.	.	TRBV28	TRBJ2-7	CASSLSDEQYF	TGTGCCAGCAGTTTATCGGACGAGCAGTACTTC
15	TRBD1	.	TRBV9	TRBJ1-4	CASSVQTGEGEKLFF	TGTGCCAGCAGCGTCCAGACAGGGGAAGGCGAAAAACTGTTTTTT
14	.	.	TRBV28	TRBJ2-1	CASSYSGTYNEQFF	TGTGCCAGCAGTTACTCCGGGACTTATAATGAGCAGTTCTTC
11	.	.	TRBV20-1	TRBJ1-1	CSANMRGRAFF	TGCAGTGCTAACATGAGAGGGAGGGCTTTCTTT
16	TRBD1	.	TRBV5-4	TRBJ1-1	CASSLDRGLMNTEAFF	TGTGCCAGCAGCTTGGACAGGGGCCTTATGAACACTGAAGCTTTCTTT
13	TRBD2	.	TRBV29-1	TRBJ2-3	CSVGLAGVSAQYF	TGCAGCGTTGGACTAGCGGGAGTGTCGGCGCAGTATTTT
14	TRBD2	.	TRBV6-6	TRBJ2-1	CASSYRREGHEQFF	TGTGCCAGCAGTTACCGGCGGGAGGGCCATGAGCAGTTCTTC
14	TRBD1	.	TRBV11-2	TRBJ1-1	CASSSWPGQGVAFF	TGTGCCAGCAGCTCCTGGCCTGGGCAGGGGGTAGCTTTCTTT
16	.	.	TRBV5-1	TRBJ2-6	CASSFNRDSGANVLTF	TGCGCCAGCAGCTTCAATCGGGATTCTGGGGCCAACGTCCTGACTTTC
11	.	.	TRBV14	TRBJ1-4	CASSRGTGLFF	TGTGCCAGCAGCCGCGGGACTGGACTGTTTTTT
14	.	.	TRBV11-2	TRBJ2-7	CASSLARTAYEQYF	TGTGCCAGCAGCTTAGCACGGACTGCCTACGAGCAGTACTTC
15	.	.	TRBV10-3	TRBJ2-6	CAISEYESGANVLTF	TGTGCCATCAGTGAGTACGAATCTGGGGCCAACGTCCTGACTTTC
15	TRBD1	.	TRBV3-1/TRBV3-2	TRBJ1-6	CASSQATGINSPLHF	TGTGCCAGCAGCCAAGCGACAGGGATAAATTCACCCCTCCACTTT
11	.	.	TRBV19	TRBJ2-1	CASSMHNEQFF	TGTGCCAGTAGTATGCACAATGAGCAGTTCTTC
16	.	.	TRBV6-5	TRBJ1-6	CASSYSHGGVDSPLHF	TGTGCCAGCAGTTACTCCCATGGGGGCGTCGATTCACCCCTCCACTTT
14	.	.	TRBV4-3	TRBJ2-1	CASSPTLENNEQFF	TGCGCCAGCAGCCCTACACTCGAGAACAATGAGCAGTTCTTC
17	TRBD2	.	TRBV7-6	TRBJ2-1	CASSLEASGRHYNEQFF	TGTGCCAGCAGCTTAGAAGCTAGCGGGAGACACTACAATGAGCAGTTCTTC
16	TRBD2	.	TRBV6-5	TRBJ2-5	CASSSIGLAGGGTQYF	TGTGCCAGCAGTTCAATAGGACTAGCGGGAGGGGGGACCCAGTACTTC
14	.	once	TRBV5-1	TRBJ1-1	CASSLLGENTEAFF	TGCGCCAGCAGCTTGCTGGGTGAGAACACTGAAGCTTTCTTT
14	TRBD2	.	TRBV6-5	TRBJ2-7	CASRPGLASDEQYF	TGTGCCAGCAGACCGGGACTAGCGTCAGACGAGCAGTACTTC
16	TRBD1	.	TRBV11-2	TRBJ2-3	CASSRAQTGLADTQYF	TGTGCCAGCAGCCGGGCCCAGACAGGGTTGGCAGATACGCAGTATTTT
17	TRBD2	.	TRBV9	TRBJ2-5	CASSEARAGGTLATQYF	TGTGCCAGCAGCGAGGCGAGGGCGGGAGGCACGCTGGCGACCCAGTACTTC
15	TRBD1	.	TRBV2	TRBJ1-4	CASSFQGAVNEKLFF	TGTGCCAGCAGTTTTCAGGGGGCGGTTAATGAAAAACTGTTTTTT
14	.	.	TRBV19	TRBJ1-1	CASSGRTMNTEAFF	TGTGCCAGTAGTGGTAGGACCATGAACACTGAAGCTTTCTTT
16	TRBD1	.	TRBV19	TRBJ1-5	CASSISRGGSNQPQHF	TGTGCCAGTAGTATTTCCAGGGGGGGTAGCAATCAGCCCCAGCATTTT
11	.	.	TRBV19	TRBJ1-3	CASLLGNTIYF	TGTGCCAGTCTTCTCGGAAACACCATATATTTT
17	TRBD2	.	TRBV3-1/TRBV3-2	TRBJ2-7	CASSQTSGRGRGAEQYF	TGTGCCAGCAGCCAGACTAGCGGGAGGGGCCGTGGTGCCGAGCAGTACTTC
14	.	.	TRBV3-1/TRBV3-2	TRBJ2-2	CASSREVRTGELFF	TGTGCCAGCAGCCGCGAAGTACGAACCGGGGAGCTGTTTTTT
13	.	.	TRBV12-3/TRBV12-4	TRBJ1-2	CASSPTEAQSYTF	TGTGCCAGCAGCCCGACAGAGGCCCAAAGCTACACCTTC
14	.	.	TRBV27	TRBJ2-7	CASSPRTSRYEQYF	TGTGCCAGCAGCCCGAGGACCTCCAGGTACGAGCAGTACTTC
16	TRBD2	.	TRBV4-1	TRBJ2-7	CASSHLLLAGNYEQYF	TGCGCCAGCAGCCATCTTCTACTAGCGGGAAACTACGAGCAGTACTTC
14	.	.	TRBV28	TRBJ1-2	CASSFGVEGTRYTF	TGTGCCAGCAGTTTCGGGGTGGAGGGGACCCGCTACACCTTC
14	.	.	TRBV11-2	TRBJ1-5	CASSLGGAGQPQHF	TGTGCCAGCAGCTTAGGAGGGGCAGGGCAGCCCCAGCATTTT
13	.	.	TRBV27	TRBJ2-7	CASSYQVSYEQYF	TGTGCCAGCAGTTATCAGGTTTCCTACGAGCAGTACTTC
11	.	.	TRBV20-1	TRBJ2-7	CSAKTGGEQYF	TGCAGTGCAAAGACAGGAGGCGAGCAGTACTTC
18	.	.	TRBV7-9	TRBJ1-4	CASSHDERVRHNEEKLFF	TGTGCCAGCAGTCATGACGAAAGGGTCCGGCATAATGAGGAAAAACTGTTTTTT
13	.	.	TRBV6-5	TRBJ1-2	CASRDGGGPGYTF	TGTGCCAGCAGGGACGGAGGGGGTCCTGGCTACACCTTC